The 21 T cell receptor beta chains presented below share a single source sample, sequenced in a study of cytomegalovirus exposure and HLA in healthy donors. The PCR made use of 60 Vbeta and 13 Jbeta primers. TCRdb's table, derived via immunoSEQ multiplex PCR, lists solely in-frame clones and lacks some. The sample holds around 110,000 clones, roughly three quarters seen once. Sequencing input: PBMCs. These receptors were obtained from a man in his late teens or twenties in good health and CMV-seronegative.

The V call is TRBV29-1, the J call TRBJ1-4, with D uncertain. There are 11 residues in the CDR3. In germline, CDR1 is SQVTM, CDR2 ANQGSEA. The CDR3 protein is CSGSWGEKLFF. The DNA for the CDR3 is TGCAGTGGGAGCTGGGGTGAAAAACTGTTTTTT.

This clone was recorded only once. This chain uses TRBV4-3 with TRBJ2-1; 9 bases agree with TRBD2. Trimming at V came to 0 bases and at J to 4 bases, leaving 1 base not matched to a gene. Germline CDR1 is LGHNA and CDR2 is YSLEER. The CDR3 extends over 15 amino acids. The CDR3 DNA is TGCGCCAGCAGCCAAGAACTAGCGGGTTACAATGAGCAGTTCTTC. It specifies CASSQELAGYNEQFF.

On this clone itself: Other DNA sequences in this specimen translate into the identical CDR3. The chain is built from TRBV7-9 and TRBJ2-5, with D uncertain. V shed 3 bases and J shed 4 bases, with 6 bases lying between them. The CDR3 is 12 residues long. CDR1 SEHNR and CDR2 FQNEAQ come from the germline V gene (reference sequence). The CDR3 loop is CASSFGGETQYF. Written as DNA, the CDR3 is TGTGCCAGCAGCTTCGGTGGAGAGACCCAGTACTTC.

The CDR3 sequence is CASSWGGDEKLFF. For the CDR3, the DNA is TGTGCCAGCAGCTGGGGGGGCGATGAAAAACTGTTTTTT. This chain uses TRBV5-6 with TRBJ1-4; TRBD1 is a possible D gene (6 bases). The V gene's germline CDR1 is SGHDT and CDR2 YYEEEE. Trimming took off 3 bases at V and 6 bases at J, with 9 bases between the two ends. This CDR3 comprises 13 residues.

The J gene is TRBJ2-5, the V gene TRBV21-1; the table's D gene call, TRBD2, was not cross checked with the DNA. TRBV21-1 is annotated as a pseudogene. This CDR3 has 13 amino acids. Here the CDR3 reads CASSSRRGEAQYF. The CDR3 DNA follows: TGTGCCAGCAGCAGTAGGCGGGGGGAGGCCCAGTACTTC.

V and J are TRBV4-3 and TRBJ2-3, with TRBD2 matching over 13 bases. In germline, CDR1 is LGHNA, CDR2 YSLEER. This CDR3 contains 17 residues. The V and J ends lost 0 bases and 4 bases, in that order; junction bases with no gene match: 4. In DNA form, the CDR3 reads TGCGCCAGCAGCCAAGATTCGGGGACTAGCGGGGCAGATACGCAGTATTTT. This encodes CASSQDSGTSGADTQYF.

The chain employs TRBV7-9 and TRBJ2-1, with 15 bases identical to TRBD2. This CDR3 contains 17 residues. With 3 bases clipped from V and 7 bases from J, the junction kept 7 bases outside the gene matches. The germline V gene encodes CDR1 SEHNR and CDR2 FQNEAQ (reference sequence). The CDR3, as DNA: TGTGCCAGCAGCTTCCGCGGGGGACTAGCGGGGGGTAATGAGCAGTTCTTC. Translating gives CASSFRGGLAGGNEQFF.

The chain uses TRBV7-2 and TRBJ1-1, with 11 bases lining up with TRBD1. There are 15 residues in the CDR3. After removal of 5 bases from V and 5 bases from J, the junction contained 7 bases not matched to a gene. Germline CDR1 and CDR2: SGHTA and FQGNSA. The CDR3 DNA sequence: TGTGCCAGCAGCCCTCGGGACAGGGGGTTGACTGAAGCTTTCTTT. This sequence encodes CASSPRDRGLTEAFF. Supplemented by reference TRBV7-2 and TRBJ1-1, the full variable domain reads GAGVSQSPSNKVTEKGKDVELRCDPISGHTALYWYRQSLGQGLEFLIYFQGNSAPDKSGLPSDRFSAERTGGSVSTLTIQRTQQEDSAVYLCASSPRDRGLTEAFFGQGTRLTVV.

This CDR3 reads CASEWGTGYGNTIYF. The DNA of the CDR3 is TGTGCCTCCGAGTGGGGGACAGGGTACGGAAACACCATATATTTT. The genes are TRBV6-1 and TRBJ1-3, with 9 bases matching TRBD1. This CDR3 is built from 15 residues. Germline assignment: CDR1 MNHNS and CDR2 SASEGT. With V trimmed by 11 bases and J by 4 bases, 12 bases remained unmatched.

The V call is TRBV18, the J call TRBJ2-5; 12 bases map to TRBD2. The CDR3 has 16 amino acids. Germline lookup yields CDR1 KGHSH and CDR2 LQKENI. J lost 10 bases, V lost 3 bases, and 12 bases had no gene match. CDR3 loop: CASSPKTSGGTTDQYF. CDR3 nucleotide sequence: TGTGCCAGCTCACCCAAGACTAGCGGGGGCACTACGGACCAGTACTTC.

This chain joins TRBV7-8 and TRBJ2-7, with 9 bases matching TRBD1. This CDR3 is 14 amino acids long. V lost 2 bases, J lost 2 bases, and 1 base stayed unmatched. The germline V gene has CDR1 SGHVS and CDR2 FQNEAQ. The CDR3 nucleotides are TGTGCCAGCAGCTTAAGGGACAGGGCCTACGAGCAGTACTTC. This codes for CASSLRDRAYEQYF.

The chain employs TRBV25-1 and TRBJ2-1, with 9 bases fitting TRBD1. V lost 6 bases and J lost 7; bases outside the gene matches: 7. The CDR3 totals 14 residues. CDR1 MGHDK and CDR2 SYGVNS come from the germline V gene. The chain's CDR3 is CASRTGGGRNEQFF. The CDR3 DNA reads as TGTGCCAGCAGGACAGGGGGGGGCCGGAATGAGCAGTTCTTC.

The V and J genes are TRBV5-1 and TRBJ2-3, with 10 nucleotides matching TRBD2. The CDR3 is 17 residues long. Per the germline V gene, CDR1 is SGHRS and CDR2 is YFSETQ. V lost 4 bases and J lost 5; bases outside the gene matches: 13. CDR3 in DNA: TGCGCCAGCAGCCCTCGAGCGGGAGGGGGGATAGGAGATACGCAGTATTTT. Translation: CASSPRAGGGIGDTQYF.

The rearrangement joins TRBV19 to TRBJ1-2; no clear D. Trimming pared 5 bases from V and 3 bases from J, leaving 10 bases between. Per germline, CDR1 LNHDA and CDR2 SQIVND (reference sequence). The CDR3 consists of 13 residues. The CDR3 coding sequence is TGTGCCAGTAGTTTACGGGTAGACTATGGCTACACCTTC. Its translation: CASSLRVDYGYTF.

The chain recombines TRBV7-2 with TRBJ2-1, with TRBD2 matching over 7 bases. This CDR3 has 13 amino acids. Germline CDR1 SGHTA, CDR2 FQGNSA. The junction had 5 bases not matched to a gene; V was cut back by 4 bases and J by 8 bases. The CDR3 reads CASSSGLVDEQFF. CDR3 DNA sequence: TGTGCCAGCAGCTCAGGACTAGTTGATGAGCAGTTCTTC.

This clone was seen only once. The J gene is TRBJ1-3, the V gene TRBV9; D possibly corresponds to TRBD1 (6 bases). This CDR3 has 17 amino acids. V was cut by 0 bases and J by 0 bases, with 13 bases left in between. CDR1 is SGDLS and CDR2 is YYNGEE in the germline V gene. The CDR3 DNA reads TGTGCCAGCAGCGTAGATGGGACACCGCGCTCTGGAAACACCATATATTTT. Translated, it gives CASSVDGTPRSGNTIYF.

The chain combines TRBV29-1 with TRBJ2-1; TRBD2 matches at 13 bases. The CDR3 spans 15 residues. Germline V gene lookup returns CDR1 SQVTM and CDR2 ANQGSEA. Trimming took 7 bases from V and 7 from J; bases not matched to a gene: 10. CDR3 sequence reads: CSASLTSGGANEQFF. CDR3 in DNA: TGCAGCGCCTCCCTCACTAGCGGGGGGGCAAATGAGCAGTTCTTC.

On this clone itself: Its ends do not fully match the called genes, so a read error is possible. The genes are TRBV5-1 and TRBJ1-2; D is perhaps TRBD1 (6 bases). The CDR3 totals 14 residues. The germline CDR1 and CDR2 sequences are SGHRS and YFSETQ. The CDR3 DNA follows: TGCGCCAGCAGAAAAGGGGGATCTGACTCTGGCTACCCCTTC. Its protein product is CASRKGGSDSGYPF.

The chain joins TRBV7-8 to TRBJ2-7; 13 bases are shared with TRBD2. Trimming took 2 bases from V and 3 from J; bases not matched to a gene: 7. From germline, CDR1 is SGHVS and CDR2 FQNEAQ. This CDR3 has 17 amino acids. Written as DNA, the CDR3 is TGTGCCAGCAGCTTAAGAGTGACTAGCGGGGGGAGCTACGAGCAGTACTTC. Translating gives CASSLRVTSGGSYEQYF. Combining the CDR3 with reference TRBV7-8 and TRBJ2-7 gives the whole variable domain GAGVSQSPRYKVAKRGQDVALRCDPISGHVSLFWYQQALGQGPEFLTYFQNEAQLDKSGLPSDRFFAERPEGSVSTLKIQRTQQEDSAVYLCASSLRVTSGGSYEQYFGPGTRLTVT.

The chain couples TRBV21-1 to TRBJ2-3; the listed D gene, TRBD1, was not tested against the DNA. TRBV21-1 is annotated as a pseudogene. This CDR3 is built from 14 residues. In DNA form, the CDR3 reads TGTGCCAGCAGCAAACAACACCCCACAGATACGCAGTATTTT. Its protein product is CASSKQHPTDTQYF.

The chain recombines TRBV29-1 with TRBJ2-1; TRBD2 is a possible D gene (5 bases). This CDR3 region has 12 residues. The germline CDR1 and CDR2 sequences are SQVTM and ANQGSEA. V lost 6 bases and J lost 5, with 11 bases in between. CDR3 region: CSVARDDNEQFF. In DNA, the CDR3 is TGCAGCGTCGCACGGGATGACAATGAGCAGTTCTTC.